The 24 T cell receptor beta chains presented below share a single source sample, sequenced in a study of blood T cell repertoires in COVID-19 (dated by TCRdb to 2018 to 2020). Receptor amplification or capture employed the immunoSEQ multiplex PCR assay. The table comes from immuneACCESS by way of TCRdb, which keeps in-frame sequences with V and J called. Part of the clones is missing from these tables; in studies checked, under half for an unresolved V gene and the rest for unknown reasons. Present in this sample are around 90,000 clones, roughly nine tenths of which were seen just once. The biggest ten clones account for more than 14% of the sample. The specimen was peripheral blood. These receptors were obtained from a male donor with acute or convalescent COVID-19.

The chain couples TRBV19 to TRBJ2-4; 9 bases map to TRBD1. The germline V gene encodes CDR1 LNHDA and CDR2 SQIVND (reference sequence). This CDR3 spans 16 amino acids. V dropped 1 base and J dropped 0; count of bases not matched to a gene: 1. CDR3 nucleotide sequence: TGTGCCAGTAGTATAGGGGACAGGGTAGCCAAAAACATTCAGTACTTC. Translating it yields CASSIGDRVAKNIQYF. Using reference TRBV19 and TRBJ2-4 for the parts outside the CDR3, the full variable domain is DGGITQSPKYLFRKEGQNVTLSCEQNLNHDAMYWYRQDPGQGLRLIYYSQIVNDFQKGDIAEGYSVSREKKESFPLTVTSAQKNPTAFYLCASSIGDRVAKNIQYFGAGTRLSVL.

V is TRBV28 and J is TRBJ2-7; D is perhaps TRBD1 (6 bases). The germline V gene encodes CDR1 MDHEN and CDR2 SYDVKM. The CDR3 has 16 residues. V was cut by 6 bases and J by 0 bases, with 18 bases left in between. In DNA form, the CDR3 reads TGTGCCAGCAGAGATTTTTCCGGGACAAACTCCTACGAGCAGTACTTC. Protein sequence: CASRDFSGTNSYEQYF. Based on the CDR3 plus reference TRBV28 and TRBJ2-7, the full variable domain is DVKVTQSSRYLVKRTGEKVFLECVQDMDHENMFWYRQDPGLGLRLIYFSYDVKMKEKGDIPEGYSVSREKKERFSLILESASTNQTSMYLCASRDFSGTNSYEQYFGPGTRLTVT.

The chain links TRBV19 to TRBJ1-5; D is undetermined. This CDR3 spans 14 amino acids. Germline V gene sequence: CDR1 LNHDA, CDR2 SQIVND (reference sequence). V lost 3 bases, J lost 2 bases, and 8 bases lay in between. The CDR3 DNA follows: TGTGCCAGTAGTATCGCGATCGGCAATCAGCCCCAGCATTTT. It yields the protein CASSIAIGNQPQHF. Looking up the rest from reference TRBV19 and TRBJ1-5 gives the full variable domain: DGGITQSPKYLFRKEGQNVTLSCEQNLNHDAMYWYRQDPGQGLRLIYYSQIVNDFQKGDIAEGYSVSREKKESFPLTVTSAQKNPTAFYLCASSIAIGNQPQHFGDGTRLSIL.

The V call is TRBV6-2 or TRBV6-3, the J call TRBJ1-5; D not certain. The CDR3 has 13 residues. Trimming shortened V by 4 bases and J by 7 bases, and 11 bases separated the two germline ends. Per germline, CDR1 MNHEY and CDR2 SVGEGT. As DNA, the CDR3 is TGTGCCAGCAGTTCGCTGTCGGGGCAGCCCCAGCATTTT. Amino acid sequence: CASSSLSGQPQHF.

The J gene is TRBJ1-2, the V gene TRBV29-1; tentatively, D is TRBD1 (5 bases). The CDR3 covers 13 residues. Trimming cost V 4 bases and J 4 bases, with 13 bases left between them. Germline CDR1 and CDR2: SQVTM and ANQGSEA. The CDR3 nucleotides read TGCAGCGTTGCTACAGGTGATCTCTATGGCTACACCTTC. Its protein is CSVATGDLYGYTF.

The V call is TRBV6-5, the J call TRBJ2-2; weak D call: TRBD2 (7 bases). The germline V gene encodes CDR1 MNHEY and CDR2 SVGAGI. V dropped 6 bases and J dropped 3 bases, with 14 bases sitting between them. The CDR3 totals 15 residues. CDR3 in DNA: TGTGCCAGCAGAGCAGGGGAGGGGTACACCGGGGAGCTGTTTTTT. It encodes CASRAGEGYTGELFF.

The V gene is TRBV10-3, the J gene TRBJ2-7, with 9 bases identical to TRBD1. CDR1 is ENHRY, CDR2 SYGVKD, per germline. The CDR3 extends over 15 amino acids. V shed 2 bases and J 2 bases; nucleotides not matched to a gene: 4. CDR3 DNA sequence: TGTGCCATCAGTGAGGGGACAGGGACTACCTACGAGCAGTACTTC. Residues: CAISEGTGTTYEQYF.

The chain carries TRBV5-6 and TRBJ1-1; tentative D call: TRBD1 (5 bases). Germline CDR1 is SGHDT and CDR2 is YYEEEE. Trimming removed 0 bases from V and 3 bases from J, with 9 bases in between. CDR3 length equals 14 residues. The CDR3 DNA reads as TGTGCCAGCAGCTTGGATGGGGGGTACACTGAAGCTTTCTTT. The encoded protein is CASSLDGGYTEAFF.

About this clone itself: A junction boundary mismatches the germline segment, possibly from a read error. The gene calls are TRBV7-7 and TRBJ2-3, with 8 bases lining up with TRBD1. The CDR3 sequence is 14 residues long. Germline CDR1 SSHAT, CDR2 FNYEAQ (reference sequence). In DNA form, the CDR3 reads TGTGCTAGCAGTCAGGGGGCCGGCACAGATACGCAGTATTTT. It codes for CASSQGAGTDTQYF.

CDR3 in DNA: TGTGCCAGCAGCCCTAGTGGGGGGGCGACCACTGGAAACACCATATATTTT. Its protein is CASSPSGGATTGNTIYF. V gene TRBV11-2 combines with J gene TRBJ1-3, with D possibly TRBD1 on 6 matching bases. The CDR3 covers 17 residues. The V end lost 5 bases, the J end lost 2 bases, and 19 bases lay between the germline ends. Germline assignment: CDR1 SGHAT and CDR2 FQNNGV. Variable domain in full (rest from reference TRBV11-2 and TRBJ1-3): EAGVAQSPRYKIIEKRQSVAFWCNPISGHATLYWYQQILGQGPKLLIQFQNNGVVDDSQLPKDRFSAERLKGVDSTLKIQPAKLEDSAVYLCASSPSGGATTGNTIYFGEGSWLTVV.

The CDR3 loop reads CASSQDRGGYNSPLHF. The CDR3 coding sequence is TGCGCCAGCAGCCAAGATCGGGGGGGCTATAATTCACCCCTCCACTTT. The V gene is TRBV4-1, the J gene TRBJ1-6, with a tentative D call TRBD1 (5 bases). V lost 0 bases and J 3 bases, leaving 9 bases between the germline ends. In germline, CDR1 is MGHRA, CDR2 YSYEKL. This CDR3 region has 16 residues.

V is TRBV19 and J is TRBJ1-2; 10 bases fit TRBD1. Unmatched junction bases numbered 12, after V lost 10 bases and J lost 7 bases. Germline V gene sequence: CDR1 LNHDA, CDR2 SQIVND (reference sequence). The CDR3 covers 14 residues. The DNA of the CDR3 is TGTGCCACCGCGATGGGGGACAGGGGAGGTGGCTACACCTTC. It encodes CATAMGDRGGGYTF.

The table lists this clone with a few counts. The chain is built from TRBV5-1 and TRBJ1-6; no firm D call. V shed 0 bases and J shed 1 base, with 5 bases lying between them. The CDR3 contains 15 residues. Germline V gene sequence: CDR1 SGHRS, CDR2 YFSETQ. CDR3 loop: CASSLGRSYNSPLHF. The CDR3 bases are TGCGCCAGCAGCTTGGGGCGGTCCTATAATTCACCCCTCCACTTT.

The chain combines TRBV4-2 with TRBJ1-3, with D possibly TRBD1 on 5 matching bases. The CDR3 totals 15 residues. In germline, CDR1 is LGHNA, CDR2 YNFKEQ. The V end lost 5 bases, the J end lost 0 bases, and 11 bases lay between the germline ends. Here the CDR3 reads CASSATGSSGNTIYF. CDR3 in DNA: TGTGCCAGCAGCGCAACAGGATCCTCTGGAAACACCATATATTTT.

The V gene is TRBV5-1, the J gene TRBJ1-1; weak D call: TRBD1 (6 bases). The germline V gene has CDR1 SGHRS and CDR2 YFSETQ. The CDR3 extends over 16 amino acids. Between the trimmed V and J ends, which lost 3 bases and 2 bases, there was a span of 17 bases. CDR3 sequence: CASSSLRRDINTEAFF. The DNA of the CDR3 is TGCGCCAGCAGCTCTCTACGAAGGGACATTAACACTGAAGCTTTCTTT.

The gene calls are TRBV27 and TRBJ1-1; a weak D match, TRBD1 (5 bases). The V end lost 6 bases, the J end lost 1 base, and 12 bases lay between the germline ends. This CDR3 is 14 amino acids long. The germline CDR1 and CDR2 sequences are MNHEY and SMNVEV (reference sequence). The CDR3 sequence: CASSRSGQNTEAFF. CDR3 in DNA: TGTGCCAGCAGCCGTAGTGGACAGAACACTGAAGCTTTCTTT.

The chain has TRBV3-1 (or the pseudogene TRBV3-2) and TRBJ1-5; a weak D match, TRBD1 (5 bases). This CDR3 is built from 12 residues. Germline V CDR1 and CDR2: LGHDT, YNNKEL (reference sequence). V shed 3 bases and J shed 6 bases, with 6 bases lying between them. The CDR3 protein is CASSHGGQPQHF. The CDR3 nucleotides read TGTGCCAGCAGCCACGGGGGTCAGCCCCAGCATTTT.

This clone has just one count. The rearrangement joins TRBV5-1 to TRBJ1-3; D call uncertain. The CDR3 covers 15 residues. Germline V gives CDR1 SGHRS, CDR2 YFSETQ. Trimming removed 4 bases at V and 0 bases at J, with 11 bases between. As DNA, the CDR3 is TGCGCCAGCAGCCGCGGGGAGGGCTCTGGAAACACCATATATTTT. It yields the protein CASSRGEGSGNTIYF.

The chain has TRBV6-6 and TRBJ1-1; D unclear. The CDR3 sequence is 13 residues long. The germline V gene encodes CDR1 MNHNY and CDR2 SVGAGI (reference sequence). V was pared by 6 bases and J by 1 base, with 9 bases between. CDR3 sequence: CASSVQENTEAFF. CDR3 DNA sequence: TGTGCCAGCAGCGTACAAGAGAACACTGAAGCTTTCTTT.

The chain links TRBV6-2 or TRBV6-3 to TRBJ1-2; tentative D call: TRBD1 (6 bases). The ends were cut back, 0 bases at V and 4 bases at J, with 15 bases in the middle. The length of the CDR3 is 16 residues. Looked up from germline, CDR1 is MNHEY and CDR2 is SVGEGT. The chain's CDR3 is CASSYSGHIPIYGYTF. The CDR3 DNA reads as TGTGCCAGCAGTTACTCGGGACACATTCCTATCTATGGCTACACCTTC.

The rearrangement links TRBV7-2 to TRBJ2-2, with 8 bases lining up with TRBD2. This CDR3 comprises 17 residues. With V trimmed by 5 bases and J by 3 bases, 11 bases remained unmatched. Germline V lookup: CDR1 SGHTA, CDR2 FQGNSA. CDR3 amino acids: CASSRLRSGGDTGELFF. The DNA of the CDR3 is TGTGCCAGCAGCCGGCTCCGGAGCGGGGGTGACACCGGGGAGCTGTTTTTT.

The chain employs TRBV5-1 and TRBJ1-4; D is ambiguous. CDR3 length: 15 residues. The germline V and J ends were trimmed by 4 bases and 0 bases, with 10 bases remaining between them. CDR1 and CDR2 (germline): SGHRS, YFSETQ. The CDR3 DNA reads TGCGCCAGCAGCGAAACTTTTGCAACTAATGAAAAACTGTTTTTT. Translating gives CASSETFATNEKLFF.

The chain joins TRBV10-3 to TRBJ2-2, with 7 bases that match TRBD1. V was clipped by 4 bases and J by 0 bases; unmatched bases: 2. The CDR3 is made up of 15 amino acids. Germline CDR1 and CDR2: ENHRY and SYGVKD. The CDR3 DNA is TGTGCCATCAGTGGGGGACAGTCGAACACCGGGGAGCTGTTTTTT. Its translation is CAISGGQSNTGELFF.

V is TRBV6-6 and J is TRBJ2-5; D is ambiguous. The CDR3 runs 13 residues. Trimming took 3 bases from V and 5 from J, leaving 10 bases between them. CDR1 and CDR2 from the germline V gene are MNHNY and SVGAGI (reference sequence). As DNA, the CDR3 is TGTGCCAGCAGTTATATCAGGAAGGAGACCCAGTACTTC. Amino acid sequence: CASSYIRKETQYF.